The 10 T cell receptor beta chains below were found in one sample sequenced in a study of beta chain features in type 1 diabetes. The whole isolated RNA underwent reverse transcription, so sequencing captured expressed TCRB transcripts. The assay was immunoSEQ multiplex PCR, and TCRdb's table has in-frame clones only and misses some. The sample has approximately 470,000 clones; around 28% are singletons. Sequencing was performed on naive CD4+ T cells from blood. Source of these receptors: a man aged 18 to 30 in good health.

Here the CDR3 reads CASSPYPSRGDTQYF. Written as DNA, the CDR3 is TGTGCCAGCTCCCCGTATCCATCACGGGGAGATACGCAGTATTTT. The rearrangement links TRBV6-1 to TRBJ2-3, with D perhaps TRBD2 (5 bases). Germline CDR1 MNHNS, CDR2 SASEGT. This CDR3 spans 15 amino acids. The ends were cut back, 8 bases at V and 5 bases at J, with 20 bases in the middle.

The chain joins TRBV7-9 to TRBJ2-7; TRBD2 matches 7 bases. The CDR3 has 17 residues. The V and J ends lost 7 bases and 2 bases, in that order; junction bases with no gene match: 17. The germline CDR1 and CDR2 sequences are SEHNR and FQNEAQ (reference sequence). Here the CDR3 reads CASTSPLNSGWPYEQYF. The CDR3 DNA sequence: TGTGCCAGCACCTCACCCCTTAATAGCGGGTGGCCCTACGAGCAGTACTTC.

The chain uses TRBV7-2 and TRBJ2-3; 12 nucleotides align to TRBD2. The CDR3 sequence is 17 residues long. V shed 6 bases, J shed 4 bases, and the junction held 11 bases outside the gene matches. Looked up from germline, CDR1 is SGHTA and CDR2 is FQGNSA. DNA of the CDR3: TGTGCCAGCAGGTCATGGGCTAGCGGGAGGGAAGCAGATACGCAGTATTTT. Its translation is CASRSWASGREADTQYF.

Worth noting for this clone: This same CDR3 is encoded by further DNA sequences in the sample. The chain joins TRBV30 to TRBJ2-7; D is unclear. V was cut by 0 bases and J by 1 base, with 7 bases left in between. Germline-derived CDR1 and CDR2 are GTSNPN and SVGIG (reference sequence). The CDR3 runs 13 residues. The CDR3, as DNA: TGTGCCTGGAGTGTACAGCTATCCTACGAGCAGTACTTC. Its protein product is CAWSVQLSYEQYF.

This clone was picked up a small number of times. The chain has TRBV23-1 and TRBJ2-1, with 10 bases that match TRBD2. TRBV23-1 is sorted into the ORF group, with uncertain function. The J segment lost 3 bases and the V segment lost 0 bases, leaving 8 bases of the junction unmatched. The CDR3 runs to 18 residues. The CDR3 bases are TGCGCCAGCAGTCAATCACGCCGGACTAGCGGCTACTACAATGAGCAGTTCTTC. This gives the protein CASSQSRRTSGYYNEQFF.

The rearrangement links TRBV6-8 to TRBJ2-5, with 8 bases lining up with TRBD1. With V trimmed by 5 bases and J by 1 base, 12 bases remained unmatched. Per germline, CDR1 MNHGY and CDR2 SAAAGT. The CDR3 covers 17 residues. CDR3 DNA sequence: TGTGCCAGCAGTCAATTGCTCTTGGGGACAGGCCAAGAGACCCAGTACTTC. As protein: CASSQLLLGTGQETQYF.

This clone was detected only a few times. The chain employs TRBV10-3 and TRBJ2-5; 8 nucleotides line up with TRBD2. The J segment lost 4 bases and the V segment lost 0 bases, leaving 4 bases of the junction unmatched. Germline values: CDR1 ENHRY, CDR2 SYGVKD. This CDR3 comprises 15 residues. The CDR3 nucleotides are TGTGCCATCAGTGAGTCGCTAGCGGGCGGAGAGACCCAGTACTTC. Translation: CAISESLAGGETQYF.

This clone came up a few times. The chain employs TRBV7-2 and TRBJ2-6; 9 bases are shared with TRBD1. The CDR3 consists of 17 residues. V shed 6 bases, J shed 0 bases, and the junction held 6 bases outside the gene matches. CDR1 is SGHTA and CDR2 is FQGNSA in the germline V gene. The CDR3 region is CASSQQGASSGANVLTF. As DNA, the CDR3 is TGTGCCAGCAGTCAACAGGGGGCCAGCTCTGGGGCCAACGTCCTGACTTTC.

J is TRBJ2-3 and V is TRBV5-4, with 9 bases that match TRBD1. J lost 4 bases, V lost 4 bases, and 4 bases had no gene match. This CDR3 has 14 residues. In germline, CDR1 is SGHNT, CDR2 YYREEE (reference sequence). This CDR3 reads CASSIRQGADTQYF. CDR3 sequence (DNA): TGTGCCAGCAGCATAAGACAGGGGGCAGATACGCAGTATTTT.

This clone was found a few times. The chain recombines TRBV29-1 with TRBJ1-1, with a tentative D call TRBD1 (6 bases). The germline CDR1 and CDR2 sequences are SQVTM and ANQGSEA. The CDR3 consists of 13 residues. Trimming left V 7 bases short and J 2 bases short, with 14 bases between. The CDR3 protein is CSGGGGGNTEAFF. The CDR3 DNA follows: TGCAGCGGAGGGGGAGGAGGAAACACTGAAGCTTTCTTT.